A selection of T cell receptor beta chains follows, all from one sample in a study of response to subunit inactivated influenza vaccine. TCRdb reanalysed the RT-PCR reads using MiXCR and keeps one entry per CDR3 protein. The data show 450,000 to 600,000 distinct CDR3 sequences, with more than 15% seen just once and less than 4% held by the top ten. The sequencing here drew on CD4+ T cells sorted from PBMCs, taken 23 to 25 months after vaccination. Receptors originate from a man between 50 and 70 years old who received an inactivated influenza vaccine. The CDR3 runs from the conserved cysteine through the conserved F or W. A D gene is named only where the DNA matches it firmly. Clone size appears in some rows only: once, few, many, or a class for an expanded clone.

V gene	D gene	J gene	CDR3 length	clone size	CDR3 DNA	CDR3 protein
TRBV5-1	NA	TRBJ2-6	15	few	TGCGCCAGCAGCCCTCCTTGGGCTGGGGCCAACGTCCTGACTTTC	CASSPPWAGANVLTF
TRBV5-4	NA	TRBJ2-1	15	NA	TGTGCCAGCAGTTCAACAGTGGCGACCTACAATGAGCAGTTCTTC	CASSSTVATYNEQFF
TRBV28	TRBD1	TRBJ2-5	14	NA	TGTGCCAGCAGGACAGGGGGCTCTAGAGAGACCCAGTACTTC	CASRTGGSRETQYF
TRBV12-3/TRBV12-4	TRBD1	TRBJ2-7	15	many	TGTGCCAGCAGTCGGGACAGGGGAACTTTCTACGAGCAGTACTTC	CASSRDRGTFYEQYF
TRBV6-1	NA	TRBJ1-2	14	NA	TGTGCCAGCAGTGACTACCGGGCCCCCTATGGCTACACCTTC	CASSDYRAPYGYTF
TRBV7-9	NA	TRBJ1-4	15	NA	TGTGCCAGCACCGAGACCGGGACACAAAATGAAAAACTGTTTTTT	CASTETGTQNEKLFF
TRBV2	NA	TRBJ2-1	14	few	TGTGCCAGCAGTTTACGTTCTAGTCCTGGTGGGCAGTTCTTC	CASSLRSSPGGQFF
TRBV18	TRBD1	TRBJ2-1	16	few	TGTGCCAGCTCACACCCGGGACAGGGCGTCTACAATGAGCAGTTCTTC	CASSHPGQGVYNEQFF
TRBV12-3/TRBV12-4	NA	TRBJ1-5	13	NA	TGTGCCAGCAGTTTTAATGAAAATCAGCCCCAGCATTTT	CASSFNENQPQHF
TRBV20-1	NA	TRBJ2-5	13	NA	TGCAGTGCTCCAGACGGACGCGGAGAGACCCAGTACTTC	CSAPDGRGETQYF
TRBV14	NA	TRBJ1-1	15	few	TGTGCCAGCAGGCTGATACAGGGAATGGAAACTGAAGCTTTCTTT	CASRLIQGMETEAFF
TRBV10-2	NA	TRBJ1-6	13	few	TGCGCCAGCAGTGAGTCGGTTGGTTCACCCCTCCACTTT	CASSESVGSPLHF
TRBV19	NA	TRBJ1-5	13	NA	TGTGCCACCCAAAGAGGGCTTTATCAGCCCCAGCATTTT	CATQRGLYQPQHF
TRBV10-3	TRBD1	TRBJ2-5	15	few	TGTGCCATCAGTCCCGGGACAGGGACCCAAGAGACCCAGTACTTC	CAISPGTGTQETQYF
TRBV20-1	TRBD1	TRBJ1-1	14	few	TGCAGTGCCGAAGGACAGGGGACGCAAAGTGAAGCTTTCTTT	CSAEGQGTQSEAFF
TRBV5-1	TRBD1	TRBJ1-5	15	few	TGCGCCAGCAGCGAGGGACAGTTCGGGAGTCAGCCCCAGCATTTT	CASSEGQFGSQPQHF
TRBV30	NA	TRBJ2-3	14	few	TGTGCCTGGTCTTGGGGGCATGGAACAGATACGCAGTATTTT	CAWSWGHGTDTQYF
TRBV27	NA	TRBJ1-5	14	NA	TGTGCCAGCAGTTCGGGGTCGGGCCGCCAGCCCCAGCATTTT	CASSSGSGRQPQHF